The clone carrying this T cell receptor beta chain came up many times. Its antigen is not identified. This sample was included in a study of early T cells in non-severe SARS-CoV-2 infection. The study, taken as a whole, reports: Using VDJdb, the matching emphasized anti-spike CD8 responses while missing private and CD4 specificities.

CDR1 and CDR2 (germline): SGHRS, YFSETQ. V dropped 4 bases and J dropped 4 bases, with 15 bases sitting between them. The CDR3 extends over 15 amino acids. TCRdb reprocessed the 5' RACE reads via MiXCR and lists one record per CDR3 protein. The table has some 66,000 distinct CDR3 sequences, under 15% seen once. The receptor was derived from an adult who was a healthcare worker with PCR-confirmed SARS-CoV-2 infection or an uninfected control (not recorded which). The specimen was whole blood. The chain has TRBV5-1 and TRBJ1-5; maybe TRBD1 (6 bases). The CDR3 loop reads CASSLEGTTNQPQHF. The CDR3 DNA reads TGCGCCAGCAGCCTGGAGGGGACAACTAATCAGCCCCAGCATTTT.